This T cell receptor (beta chain) was sequenced in a study of blood T cell repertoires in COVID-19 (TCRdb year 2020). For the study in its entirety: The collaborator samples originated in the United States, Italy and Spain and spanned the acute and convalescent phases of COVID-19. The prospective study material was composed of cDNA or gDNA derived from T cells, B-cell-depleted T cells, or PBMCs. The dataset comprised deeply sampled blood TCRbeta repertoires from subjects exposed to, actively infected with, or recovered from COVID-19. The repertoires were released in a freely available public database meant as a resource for research on the immune response to SARS-CoV-2. Samples came from the ongoing ImmuneRACE study (first 160 participants) plus 1,254 subjects from 6 global collaborators. Nearly every sample came with metadata listing a de-identified subject ID, COVID-19 status, age in years and sex. HLA class I and class II types, where available, came from metadata supplied by the sample provider rather than from assay-based typing. General findings and caveats noted by the study authors: The amount of clinical and demographic metadata varied by source and participant and was provided uncurated.

As to this clone: The clone's antigen remains unknown. Nothing much larger sits one base from this clone, and base qualities are not available.

The immunoSEQ Assay, a bias-controlled multiplex PCR, was used to amplify TCRbeta CDR3 regions from genomic DNA. Concerning the study's data processing: The number of nucleated cells in each sample was estimated from the amplification of reference gene primers within the assay. To quantify the absolute abundance of each unique TCRbeta CDR3 rearrangement, sequence reads were collapsed and filtered. Productive Simpson clonality was computed per sample as the square root of Simpson's diversity index over productive rearrangements. TCRdb carries this immuneACCESS record with in-frame sequences only. Its versions omit some clonotypes, under half of them owing to an unresolved V gene in the studies checked, with the rest unexplained. The V and J calls and clone size are taken from that table; D and trimming were inferred from the DNA. The sample data list 70,000 to 90,000 clones, and around nine tenths of these were observed just once. The top ten constitute under 8.5% of the sample.

CDR1 and CDR2, per the germline V gene, are SQVTM and ANQGSEA. Reading from cysteine to phenylalanine, the CDR3 counts 12 amino acids. Kept here is only the CDR3 DNA, which spans 36 bases and is read in frame from base 1. The junction carries 9 bases between V and J, which are trimmed by 6 bases and 1 base respectively. Each collaborating institution followed its own protocols to collect whole blood in K2EDTA tubes. For TCRbeta analysis, collaborators shipped samples in one of three forms: frozen whole blood, isolated PBMCs, or DNA extracted from either of those sample types. This TCR was sampled from a man older than 75 with active or convalescent COVID-19. The sample taken for sequencing was peripheral blood. The chain was built from TRBV29-1 and TRBJ1-1; confidence is insufficient to name the D gene. The DNA reads TGCAGCGTATACATCTGGAACACTGAAGCTTTCTTT. Protein translation: CSVYIWNTEAFF.